Below are 20 T cell receptor beta chains sequenced from a single sample in a study of tumor-infiltrating lymphocytes in primary liver carcinoma (dated by TCRdb to about 2017). Blood RNA was extracted from unsorted whole blood with TRIzol reagent; germline DNA came from the DNeasy Blood & Tissue kit. Sequencing was carried out with an Illumina HiSeq 2500. Starting from about 550 ng total RNA, TCRbeta-specific cDNA was produced by reverse transcription with a constant-region primer and ProtoScript II reverse transcriptase. The TCRbeta libraries were prepared through three rounds of nested multiplex PCR following a slightly modified ARM-PCR procedure. The first two PCR rounds used multiplex TRBV1-TRBV30 forward primers with a Cbeta reverse primer, each for 10 cycles. The raw public data were reprocessed by TCRdb itself: fastp quality trimming at Q25, MiXCR clonotype calling, in-frame beta chains only. Duplicate CDR3 protein sequences are folded into a single record with the most common DNA and genes. The sample yields about 320,000 distinct CDR3 sequences; 65% were counted once. Roughly 9% of the sample is in the top ten clones.

The sequenced material came from peripheral blood. The receptors were sampled from a man in his forties with primary liver carcinoma and hepatitis B virus infection.

On this clonotype itself: This may be a read error: a much more frequent sequence differs by one nucleotide. The V and J genes are TRBV6-1 and TRBJ1-6; 10 positions agree with TRBD1. Germline CDR1 MNHNS, CDR2 SASEGT. The CDR3 extends over 19 amino acids. V lost 7 bases and J lost 2; bases outside the gene matches: 14. The CDR3 DNA reads as TGTGCCAGCACCCGGGACAGGGGCCTTCCGAGCCCCTATAATTCACCCCTCCACTTT. Amino acid sequence: CASTRDRGLPSPYNSPLHF.

As for this clonotype: Germline and junction disagree at one end, which may indicate a read error. The V gene is TRBV4-3, the J gene TRBJ1-2, with D tentatively TRBD1 (5 bases). The V gene's germline CDR1 is LGHNA and CDR2 YSLEER. The CDR3 has 15 residues. CDR3 in DNA: TGCGTCAGCAGCCAAGATCGGGCAAGGGGCTCTGGCTACACCTTC. Its protein product is CVSSQDRARGSGYTF.

The chain joins TRBV4-3 to TRBJ2-3; 7 bases are a match to TRBD1. Germline V CDR1 and CDR2: LGHNA, YSLEER. This CDR3 contains 16 residues. V was clipped by 4 bases and J by 3 bases; unmatched bases: 10. The CDR3 DNA sequence: TGCGCCAGCAGCCCTACCATCGGGACAGTGACAGATACGCAGTATTTT. Its translation: CASSPTIGTVTDTQYF.

This clonotype is a singleton in its sample. A read error may explain this, as a much larger clone is one base away. As the CDR3 is not closed by the conserved phenylalanine or tryptophan, this likely results from a read error. J is TRBJ2-1 and V is TRBV6-2 or TRBV6-3, with TRBD1 matching 7 bases. V shed 9 bases and J 10 bases; nucleotides not matched to a gene: 3. This CDR3 spans 10 amino acids. CDR1 is MNHEY, CDR2 SVGEGT, per germline. CDR3 DNA sequence: TGTGCCAGTAGCAGGGGGGAGCAGTTCCTC. This encodes CASSRGEQFL.

On this clonotype itself: With a much larger clone just one base away, this may be a read error. The chain has TRBV12-5 and TRBJ2-5, with a possible D match to TRBD1 (5 bases). Per the germline V gene, CDR1 is LGHNT and CDR2 is FRNRAP. The CDR3 extends over 14 amino acids. The CDR3 DNA sequence: TGTGCTAGTGGCCATGACAGCAACCAAGAGGCCCAGTACTTC. This encodes CASGHDSNQEAQYF.

Turning to this clonotype: A much larger clonotype is one base distant, so this may be a read error. The V call is TRBV4-2, the J call TRBJ2-3; tentatively, D is TRBD2 (5 bases). The CDR3 runs to 17 residues. The germline V gene encodes CDR1 LGHNA and CDR2 YNFKEQ. V was cut by 4 bases and J by 2 bases, with 19 bases left in between. Here the CDR3 reads CASSRSSSRTLTDTQYF. The CDR3 bases are TGTGCCAGCAGCCGATCTTCTAGCCGAACCCTCACAGATACGCAGTATTTT.

Many counts were recorded for this clonotype. The chain combines TRBV12-3 or TRBV12-4 with TRBJ2-7; 7 bases agree with TRBD2. The CDR3 contains 15 residues. With 6 bases clipped from V and 0 bases from J, the junction kept 8 bases outside the gene matches. The CDR3 loop is CASSVAGGSSYEQYF. CDR3 coding DNA: TGTGCCAGCAGCGTAGCGGGCGGTAGCTCCTACGAGCAGTACTTC.

In regard to this clonotype: With a much larger clone just one base away, this may be a read error. V usage is TRBV6-1 and J usage is TRBJ2-1, with D possibly being TRBD1 or TRBD2 (5 bases each). The CDR3 contains 13 residues. CDR1 is MNHNS and CDR2 is SASEGT in the germline V gene. The chain's CDR3 is CAPTGQIYNEQFF. DNA of the CDR3: TGTGCGCCCACGGGGCAGATATACAATGAGCAGTTCTTC.

Regarding this clonotype: A much more abundant neighbour one base away suggests this may be a read error. J is TRBJ1-4 and V is TRBV4-1; 10 nucleotides line up with TRBD1. The CDR3 covers 14 residues. The germline gives CDR1 MGHRA, CDR2 YSYEKL. CDR3 loop: CTSSLGTGDEKLFF. The CDR3 DNA follows: TGCACCAGCAGCCTCGGGACAGGGGACGAAAAACTGTTTTTT.

As concerns this clonotype: Without the conserved terminal phenylalanine or tryptophan, this CDR3 likely stems from a read error. V usage is TRBV29-1 and J usage is TRBJ2-1; the match to TRBD1 covers 10 bases. In germline, CDR1 is SQVTM, CDR2 ANQGSEA. CDR3 length: 14 residues. The CDR3 coding sequence is TGCATCGTCGATCCGGGACAGGGGTTCAATGAGCAGTTCTCC. Its protein is CIVDPGQGFNEQFS.

Ten or more counts support this clonotype. The genes are TRBV11-2 and TRBJ2-3, with 10 bases matching TRBD2. The CDR3 runs to 17 residues. CDR1 and CDR2 (germline): SGHAT, FQNNGV. V gave up 4 bases and J gave up 4 bases; unmatched junction bases: 11. CDR3 residues: CASSSGVASGRADTQYF. DNA of the CDR3: TGTGCCAGCAGCTCCGGCGTGGCAAGCGGGAGGGCAGATACGCAGTATTTT.

A note on this clonotype: A clone one base away is much larger, so this may be a read error. The V and J genes are TRBV4-2 and TRBJ1-5, with a tentative D call TRBD1 (5 bases). CDR3 size: 15 residues. CDR1 and CDR2 (germline): LGHNA, YNFKEQ. CDR3: CASSQEMDIDQPHHF. CDR3 DNA sequence: TGTGCCAGCAGCCAAGAAATGGACATTGATCAGCCCCATCATTTT.

In the case of this clonotype: Germline is not matched at one junction end, which may reflect a read error. The genes are TRBV11-1 and TRBJ2-3; D remains unclear. CDR3 size: 14 residues. Germline CDR1 reads SGHAT; CDR2 reads FQDESV (reference sequence). CDR3 loop: CASNLWQDQDTRYF. CDR3 DNA sequence: TGTGCCAGCAACTTATGGCAGGATCAAGATACGCGGTATTTT.

The gene calls are TRBV2 and TRBJ2-7, with TRBD1 as a possible D gene (5 bases). V dropped 6 bases and J dropped 7 bases, with 13 bases sitting between them. This CDR3 comprises 12 residues. Germline V lookup: CDR1 SNHLY, CDR2 FYNNEI. The CDR3 coding sequence is TGTGCCAGCAGGTATACAGGAAGTGAGCAGTACTTC. Protein sequence: CASRYTGSEQYF.

Note on this clonotype: One end of the junction is discordant with germline, which a read error may explain. V gene TRBV4-1 combines with J gene TRBJ2-4; 8 bases are shared with TRBD1. From germline, CDR1 is MGHRA and CDR2 YSYEKL. There are 13 residues in the CDR3. CDR3: CVSANRGVNIQYF. The CDR3 DNA sequence: TGCGTCAGCGCTAACAGGGGGGTAAACATTCAGTACTTC.

With respect to this clonotype: The junction differs from germline at one of its ends, possibly a read error. This rearrangement joins TRBV11-2 to TRBJ2-1; 10 bases are a match to TRBD2. Germline CDR1 SGHAT, CDR2 FQNNGV. CDR3 length: 16 residues. The CDR3 coding sequence is TGTGCCAGCAGCCAAGACAGCGGGAGGGCCGAAGACGAGCAGCTCTTC. This sequence encodes CASSQDSGRAEDEQLF.

This CDR3 reads CASSQDGGVIEKLFF. The DNA of the CDR3 is TGTGCCAGCAGCCAAGATGGTGGGGTTATTGAAAAACTGTTTTTT. This chain uses TRBV4-2 with TRBJ1-4; D gene ambiguous. Looked up from germline, CDR1 is LGHNA and CDR2 is YNFKEQ. This CDR3 is 15 amino acids long. Deletions cut 0 bases from V and 7 bases from J, with 12 bases between.

Regarding this clonotype: This could be a read error, since a much larger clone is one nucleotide away. The chain is built from TRBV13 and TRBJ2-6, with D hard to call. V lost 10 bases and J lost 0, with 10 bases in between. The germline gives CDR1 PRHDT, CDR2 FYEKMQ (reference sequence). The CDR3 length is 14 residues. The CDR3 loop is CATSSASGANVLTF. The CDR3 bases are TGTGCCACCAGTTCAGCCTCTGGGGCCAACGTCCTGACTTTC.

Only a few counts were recorded for this clonotype. This chain uses TRBV30 with TRBJ2-7, with D hard to call. The length of the CDR3 is 15 residues. V shed 3 bases and J shed 4 bases, with 19 bases lying between them. CDR1 GTSNPN and CDR2 SVGIG come from the germline V gene (reference sequence). The CDR3 DNA reads TGTGCCTGGAGGCCTATAGGAAGAAGGGATTACGAGCAGTACTTC. This sequence encodes CAWRPIGRRDYEQYF.

This clonotype appeared many times. One end of the junction is discordant with germline, which a read error may explain. J is TRBJ1-1 and V is TRBV11-1; 7 bases line up with TRBD1. This CDR3 contains 14 residues. The germline V gene has CDR1 SGHAT and CDR2 FQDESV (reference sequence). The CDR3 region has the DNA TGTGCCAGCAGATCCCAGGGGGGGAACGCTGAAGCTTTCTTT. It is translated as CASRSQGGNAEAFF.